Shown below are 29 T cell receptor beta chains from a single sample sequenced in a study of T cell repertoires in cytomegalovirus infection. MiXCR, applied by TCRdb to the reads, yields one record per CDR3 protein. In the table there are about 140,000 distinct CDR3 sequences, under 8% of which are singletons. Sequenced: PBMCs. These receptors all come from a human donor in good health (CMV status not recorded). Some clones in this sample may be carry-over from other donors' samples.

This clonotype was recorded at least ten times. The chain combines TRBV19 with TRBJ2-1, with a tentative D call TRBD2 (6 bases). The CDR3 spans 17 residues. V lost 3 bases and J 2 bases, leaving 17 bases between the germline ends. Germline lookup yields CDR1 LNHDA and CDR2 SQIVND (reference sequence). The CDR3 DNA reads as TGTGCCAGTAGTATCTCGGCGGGGACGGGGACCTACAATGAGCAGTTCTTC. It specifies CASSISAGTGTYNEQFF. The entire variable domain, with the rest obtained from reference TRBV19 and TRBJ2-1, is as follows: DGGITQSPKYLFRKEGQNVTLSCEQNLNHDAMYWYRQDPGQGLRLIYYSQIVNDFQKGDIAEGYSVSREKKESFPLTVTSAQKNPTAFYLCASSISAGTGTYNEQFFGPGTRLTVL.

The rearrangement joins TRBV7-2 to TRBJ2-3; 8 bases line up with TRBD2. Trimming took 1 base from V and 6 from J; bases not matched to a gene: 9. CDR1 is SGHTA and CDR2 is FQGNSA in the germline V gene. The CDR3 extends over 16 amino acids. For the CDR3, the DNA is TGTGCCAGCAGCTTAGGAATTAGCGGGGTGCGGGATACGCAGTATTTT. It codes for CASSLGISGVRDTQYF.

In this sample, this clonotype turned up many times. This chain joins TRBV7-9 and TRBJ1-2; 7 positions match TRBD1. The CDR3 is made up of 13 amino acids. CDR1 is SEHNR, CDR2 FQNEAQ, per germline (reference sequence). V was pared by 6 bases and J by 8 bases, with 9 bases of the junction left unmatched. CDR3 DNA: TGTGCCAGCAGTTCAGAGGGGGCGCGAGGCTACACCTTC. Amino acids: CASSSEGARGYTF.

This clonotype was seen many times. The gene calls are TRBV7-8 and TRBJ1-1, with TRBD1 matching 7 bases. The CDR3 length is 13 residues. Trimming at V came to 5 bases and at J to 10 bases, leaving 10 bases not matched to a gene. Germline V gene sequence: CDR1 SGHVS, CDR2 FQNEAQ. In DNA form, the CDR3 reads TGTGCCAGCAGCACGAGACAGGGTGTTGGAGCTTTCTTT. It is translated as CASSTRQGVGAFF.

This chain joins TRBV7-2 and TRBJ1-5; D ambiguous. V lost 2 bases, J lost 9 bases, and 8 bases lay in between. Germline CDR1 is SGHTA and CDR2 is FQGNSA. This CDR3 region has 12 residues. CDR3 nucleotides: TGTGCCAGCAGCTTAATAGAGGGGCCCCAGCATTTT. Amino acid sequence: CASSLIEGPQHF.

This clonotype was detected ten times or more. V gene TRBV12-3 or TRBV12-4 combines with J gene TRBJ1-1; no reliable D call. The CDR3 loop spans 15 amino acids. V lost 1 base and J lost 2, with 11 bases in between. The CDR3: CASSLGGSPNTEAFF. As DNA, the CDR3 is TGTGCCAGCAGTTTAGGCGGCAGTCCTAACACTGAAGCTTTCTTT.

This clonotype was counted ten times or more. The V call is TRBV7-9, the J call TRBJ2-7; 7 bases are shared with TRBD1. CDR3 length equals 14 residues. The junction had 6 bases not matched to a gene; V was cut back by 5 bases and J by 2 bases. Per germline, CDR1 SEHNR and CDR2 FQNEAQ (reference sequence). In nucleotides, the CDR3 is TGTGCCAGCAGCCACCGGGACAGTACCTACGAGCAGTACTTC. This gives the protein CASSHRDSTYEQYF.

There are a few counts of this clonotype. The chain uses TRBV29-1 and TRBJ1-2; tentative D call: TRBD1 (6 bases). V was trimmed by 3 bases and J by 7 bases, leaving 15 bases between them. Germline CDR1 reads SQVTM; CDR2 reads ANQGSEA. This CDR3 is built from 13 residues. The CDR3 reads CSVDVGGATGYTF. The CDR3 coding sequence is TGCAGCGTTGACGTCGGGGGGGCAACTGGCTACACCTTC. The variable domain in full, with the rest retrieved from reference TRBV29-1 and TRBJ1-2, is SAVISQKPSRDICQRGTSLTIQCQVDSQVTMMFWYRQQPGQSLTLIATANQGSEATYESGFVIDKFPISRPNLTFSTLTVSNMSPEDSSIYLCSVDVGGATGYTFGSGTRLTVV.

The table lists this clonotype with many counts. The chain joins TRBV28 to TRBJ2-3; D is undetermined. CDR3 length: 11 amino acids. Looked up from germline, CDR1 is MDHEN and CDR2 is SYDVKM. Trimming removed 4 bases at V and 6 bases at J, with 5 bases between. CDR3 region: CASSYVDTQYF. The CDR3 nucleotides read TGTGCCAGCAGTTATGTCGATACGCAGTATTTT.

This clonotype was seen at least ten times. The V and J genes are TRBV7-2 and TRBJ2-3; no clear D gene. The CDR3 length is 14 residues. The V end lost 1 base, the J end lost 2 bases, and 7 bases lay between the germline ends. CDR1 and CDR2 (germline): SGHTA, FQGNSA. The CDR3 loop is CASSLEQNTDTQYF. The CDR3 DNA reads as TGTGCCAGCAGCTTAGAACAGAACACAGATACGCAGTATTTT.

This chain connects TRBV7-9 to TRBJ1-1; weak D call: TRBD1 (6 bases). This CDR3 has 14 residues. Deletions cut 6 bases from V and 1 base from J, with 12 bases between. Germline V CDR1 and CDR2: SEHNR, FQNEAQ (reference sequence). The CDR3 loop is CASSSGAGNTEAFF. CDR3 in DNA: TGTGCCAGCAGTTCAGGGGCGGGGAACACTGAAGCTTTCTTT.

This clonotype was detected only a few times. V is TRBV29-1 and J is TRBJ2-7; TRBD2 is a possible D gene (6 bases). The germline V and J ends were trimmed by 2 bases and 3 bases, with 11 bases remaining between them. The CDR3 is made up of 13 amino acids. The germline gives CDR1 SQVTM, CDR2 ANQGSEA. CDR3 sequence (DNA): TGCAGCGTTGAACAAGCAGCGGGCTACGAGCAGTACTTC. The encoded protein is CSVEQAAGYEQYF.

The chain's CDR3 is CASSLGGRDMLGKLFF. The DNA of the CDR3 is TGTGCCAGCAGCTTGGGGGGGCGCGATATGTTGGGAAAACTGTTTTTT. The chain links TRBV5-5 to TRBJ1-4, with a weak D call TRBD1 (6 bases). V lost 0 bases and J 10 bases, leaving 19 bases between the germline ends. The CDR3 extends over 16 amino acids. Germline V gene data show CDR1 as SGHKS and CDR2 as YYEKEE (reference sequence).

At least ten counts were recorded for this clonotype. This sequence joins TRBV11-2 and TRBJ1-5, with no clear D. The CDR3 is 15 amino acids. V lost 0 bases and J 3 bases, leaving 9 bases between the germline ends. Germline V CDR1 and CDR2: SGHAT, FQNNGV. The CDR3 reads CASSLDVGINQPQHF. CDR3 nucleotides: TGTGCCAGCAGCTTAGATGTGGGGATCAATCAGCCCCAGCATTTT.

This clonotype was counted a few times. V is TRBV9 and J is TRBJ2-2; 8 nucleotides line up with TRBD2. J lost 6 bases, V lost 3 bases, and 13 bases had no gene match. The V gene's germline CDR1 is SGDLS and CDR2 YYNGEE. The CDR3 loop spans 17 amino acids. The CDR3 spells CASSDRLAGLGSGELFF. The DNA of the CDR3 is TGTGCCAGCAGCGACCGGTTAGCGGGGCTCGGATCCGGGGAGCTGTTTTTT.

The sample holds many counts of this clonotype. This chain joins TRBV7-3 and TRBJ2-5; D could derive from TRBD1 or TRBD2 (5 bases each). The CDR3 loop spans 13 amino acids. CDR1 is SGHTA and CDR2 is FQGTGA in the germline V gene. Trimming cost V 4 bases and J 2 bases, with 8 bases left between them. The CDR3 loop reads CASSSGPQETQYF. DNA of the CDR3: TGTGCCAGCAGCTCGGGACCTCAAGAGACCCAGTACTTC. The entire variable domain, with the rest obtained from reference TRBV7-3 and TRBJ2-5, is as follows: GAGVSQTPSNKVTEKGKYVELRCDPISGHTALYWYRQSLGQGPEFLIYFQGTGAADDSGLPNDRFFAVRPEGSVSTLKIQRTERGDSAVYLCASSSGPQETQYFGPGTRLLVL.

This clonotype was recorded many times. The CDR3 reads CASSFGGDGNTIYF. CDR3 nucleotides: TGTGCCAGCAGCTTTGGGGGTGACGGAAACACCATATATTTT. The chain couples TRBV5-6 to TRBJ1-3; D possibly corresponds to TRBD1 (5 bases). Germline assignment: CDR1 SGHDT and CDR2 YYEEEE. V was clipped by 2 bases and J by 4 bases, with 10 bases between them. CDR3 length: 14 residues.

The chain joins TRBV5-1 to TRBJ2-3; D is unresolved. CDR1 and CDR2 (germline): SGHRS, YFSETQ. CDR3 length: 14 amino acids. Trimming cost V 0 bases and J 4 bases, with 9 bases left between them. The CDR3 reads CASSLVPNPDTQYF. The CDR3 DNA sequence: TGCGCCAGCAGCTTGGTACCCAATCCAGATACGCAGTATTTT.

The gene calls are TRBV7-2 and TRBJ2-7; D is undetermined. The CDR3 runs to 12 residues. The germline V and J ends were trimmed by 4 bases and 3 bases, with 7 bases remaining between them. The germline gives CDR1 SGHTA, CDR2 FQGNSA. CDR3 in DNA: TGTGCCAGCAGCTCCACCCTCTACGAGCAGTACTTC. Amino acid sequence: CASSSTLYEQYF.

The chain recombines TRBV20-1 with TRBJ1-1; D is possibly TRBD1 (6 bases). Germline assignment: CDR1 DFQATT and CDR2 SNEGSKA (reference sequence). Trimming left V 4 bases short and J 5 bases short, with 17 bases between. The CDR3 loop spans 14 amino acids. The CDR3 DNA reads TGCAGTGCTAACAAAATACAGGGCCGGACTGAAGCTTTCTTT. Its protein product is CSANKIQGRTEAFF.

The table lists this clonotype with many counts. The J gene is TRBJ1-5, the V gene TRBV11-1, with D unclear. This CDR3 contains 13 residues. The germline V and J ends were trimmed by 2 bases and 3 bases, with 5 bases remaining between them. Germline V lookup: CDR1 SGHAT, CDR2 FQDESV (reference sequence). CDR3 in amino acids: CASSLRDNQPQHF. The CDR3 bases are TGTGCCAGCAGCTTACGAGACAATCAGCCCCAGCATTTT. Full variable domain (remainder filled in from reference TRBV11-1 and TRBJ1-5): EAEVAQSPRYKITEKSQAVAFWCDPISGHATLYWYRQILGQGPELLVQFQDESVVDDSQLPKDRFSAERLKGVDSTLKIQPAELGDSAMYLCASSLRDNQPQHFGDGTRLSIL.

This chain joins TRBV20-1 and TRBJ1-4, with 8 bases fitting TRBD1. This CDR3 spans 14 amino acids. Germline V CDR1 and CDR2: DFQATT, SNEGSKA (reference sequence). The V gene end was trimmed by 3 bases and the J gene end by 7 bases; junction bases not matched to a gene: 7. CDR3 in amino acids: CSARPQGAIEKLFF. The CDR3 DNA reads as TGCAGTGCTAGGCCCCAGGGGGCGATTGAAAAACTGTTTTTT.

The CDR3, as DNA: TGTGCCAGCAGTCCTCTGGAGACCCAGTACTTC. It translates to CASSPLETQYF. V gene TRBV7-8 combines with J gene TRBJ2-5; D call uncertain. The CDR3 has 11 amino acids. The V gene lost 6 bases and the J gene lost 5 bases, with 7 bases spanning the gap. The V gene's germline CDR1 is SGHVS and CDR2 FQNEAQ.

In its sample, this clonotype was seen a few times. The V and J genes are TRBV20-1 and TRBJ1-2; maybe TRBD1 (6 bases). Deletions cut 0 bases from V and 4 bases from J, with 12 bases between. CDR1 and CDR2 from the germline V gene are DFQATT and SNEGSKA (reference sequence). The CDR3 runs to 14 residues. The CDR3 is CSARDGGGPYGYTF. The DNA of the CDR3 is TGCAGTGCTAGAGATGGGGGGGGCCCCTATGGCTACACCTTC.

The chain carries TRBV3-1 and TRBJ1-1; D ambiguous. CDR1 and CDR2 from the germline V gene are LGHDT and YNNKEL (reference sequence). V shed 2 bases and J shed 0 bases, with 4 bases lying between them. The CDR3 is made up of 13 amino acids. The CDR3 sequence is CASSQNVNTEAFF. For the CDR3, the DNA is TGTGCCAGCAGCCAAAACGTGAACACTGAAGCTTTCTTT.

This clonotype was seen repeatedly, ten times or more. The rearrangement joins TRBV20-1 to TRBJ2-1; 7 bases align to TRBD2. The germline gives CDR1 DFQATT, CDR2 SNEGSKA (reference sequence). CDR3 length: 15 amino acids. V lost 3 bases and J lost 0; bases outside the gene matches: 5. The CDR3 sequence: CSARGGSSSYNEQFF. The CDR3 nucleotides read TGCAGTGCTAGGGGGGGGTCTAGCTCCTACAATGAGCAGTTCTTC.

This clonotype was seen ten or more times. This chain uses TRBV7-2 with TRBJ1-6; D possibly corresponds to TRBD1 (5 bases). The V end lost 4 bases, the J end lost 8 bases, and 12 bases lay between the germline ends. Germline V gene lookup returns CDR1 SGHTA and CDR2 FQGNSA. There are 14 residues in the CDR3. The CDR3 DNA is TGTGCCAGCAGCTGGGCGGGGCGGGATTCACCCCTCCACTTT. Amino acid sequence: CASSWAGRDSPLHF.

This clonotype was counted many times. V gene TRBV5-1 combines with J gene TRBJ1-2; D not resolved. The CDR3 has 14 amino acids. The germline V and J ends were trimmed by 0 bases and 3 bases, with 9 bases remaining between them. Germline V gene data show CDR1 as SGHRS and CDR2 as YFSETQ. DNA of the CDR3: TGCGCCAGCAGCTTGGGTAACAGCGACTATGGCTACACCTTC. Protein product: CASSLGNSDYGYTF.

This clonotype has at least ten counts. This rearrangement joins TRBV6-1 to TRBJ2-3; D is unclear. This CDR3 is built from 13 residues. Germline CDR1 MNHNS, CDR2 SASEGT. V was shortened by 5 bases and J by 4 bases, with 10 bases between the two germline ends. The CDR3 coding sequence is TGTGCCAGCAGTCCGTCGGGCGCAGATACGCAGTATTTT. Translated: CASSPSGADTQYF.